This T cell receptor beta chain was identified in a study of CD8 T cells in Susac syndrome. Random hexamers were used to reverse transcribe roughly 0.5 to 1 ug of RNA. One entry per CDR3 protein results from TCRdb running MiXCR on the immunoSEQ multiplex PCR reads. In the table there are about 290,000 distinct CDR3 sequences, almost 85% of which are singletons. The germline gives CDR1 MDHEN, CDR2 SYDVKM. Trimming removed 5 bases from V and 0 bases from J; junction bases left unmatched: 12. This CDR3 is built from 19 residues. Specimen: CD8+ T cells from PBMCs. V usage is TRBV28 and J usage is TRBJ2-3, with 12 bases aligning to TRBD2. This TCR was sampled from a human donor with multiple sclerosis. The CDR3 DNA is TGTGCCAGCAGTAAGCATGGACTAGCGGGGTCCTCTAGCACAGATACGCAGTATTTT. Amino acids: CASSKHGLAGSSSTDTQYF.